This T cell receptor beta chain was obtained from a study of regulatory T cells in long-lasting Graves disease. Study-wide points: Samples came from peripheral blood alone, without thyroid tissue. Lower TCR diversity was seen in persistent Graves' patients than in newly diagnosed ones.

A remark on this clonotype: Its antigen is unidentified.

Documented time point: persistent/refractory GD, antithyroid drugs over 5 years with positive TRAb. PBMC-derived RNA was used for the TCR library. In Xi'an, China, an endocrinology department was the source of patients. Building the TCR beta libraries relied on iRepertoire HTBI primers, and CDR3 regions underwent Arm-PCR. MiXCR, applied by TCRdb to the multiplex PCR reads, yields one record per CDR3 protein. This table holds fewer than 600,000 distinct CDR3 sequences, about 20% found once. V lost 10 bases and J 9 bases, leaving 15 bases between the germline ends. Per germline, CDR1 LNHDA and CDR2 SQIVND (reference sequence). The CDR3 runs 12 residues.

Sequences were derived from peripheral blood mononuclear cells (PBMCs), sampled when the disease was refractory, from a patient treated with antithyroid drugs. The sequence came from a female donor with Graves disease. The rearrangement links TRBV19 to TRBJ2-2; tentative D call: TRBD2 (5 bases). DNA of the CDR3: TGTGCCAACTTCCAAGGAGGCTGGGAGCTGTTTTTT. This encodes CANFQGGWELFF.